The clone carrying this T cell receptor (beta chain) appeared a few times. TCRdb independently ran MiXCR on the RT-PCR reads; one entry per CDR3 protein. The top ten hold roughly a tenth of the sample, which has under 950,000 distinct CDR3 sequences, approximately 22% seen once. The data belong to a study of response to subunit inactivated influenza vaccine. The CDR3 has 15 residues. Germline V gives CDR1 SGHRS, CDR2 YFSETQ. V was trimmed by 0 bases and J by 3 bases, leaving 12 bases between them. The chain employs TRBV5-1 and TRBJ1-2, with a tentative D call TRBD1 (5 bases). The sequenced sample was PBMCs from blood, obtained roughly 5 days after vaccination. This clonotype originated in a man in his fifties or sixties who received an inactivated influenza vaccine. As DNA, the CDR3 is TGCGCCAGCAGCTTGGGCTCGGGACCGTACTATGGCTACACCTTC. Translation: CASSLGSGPYYGYTF.